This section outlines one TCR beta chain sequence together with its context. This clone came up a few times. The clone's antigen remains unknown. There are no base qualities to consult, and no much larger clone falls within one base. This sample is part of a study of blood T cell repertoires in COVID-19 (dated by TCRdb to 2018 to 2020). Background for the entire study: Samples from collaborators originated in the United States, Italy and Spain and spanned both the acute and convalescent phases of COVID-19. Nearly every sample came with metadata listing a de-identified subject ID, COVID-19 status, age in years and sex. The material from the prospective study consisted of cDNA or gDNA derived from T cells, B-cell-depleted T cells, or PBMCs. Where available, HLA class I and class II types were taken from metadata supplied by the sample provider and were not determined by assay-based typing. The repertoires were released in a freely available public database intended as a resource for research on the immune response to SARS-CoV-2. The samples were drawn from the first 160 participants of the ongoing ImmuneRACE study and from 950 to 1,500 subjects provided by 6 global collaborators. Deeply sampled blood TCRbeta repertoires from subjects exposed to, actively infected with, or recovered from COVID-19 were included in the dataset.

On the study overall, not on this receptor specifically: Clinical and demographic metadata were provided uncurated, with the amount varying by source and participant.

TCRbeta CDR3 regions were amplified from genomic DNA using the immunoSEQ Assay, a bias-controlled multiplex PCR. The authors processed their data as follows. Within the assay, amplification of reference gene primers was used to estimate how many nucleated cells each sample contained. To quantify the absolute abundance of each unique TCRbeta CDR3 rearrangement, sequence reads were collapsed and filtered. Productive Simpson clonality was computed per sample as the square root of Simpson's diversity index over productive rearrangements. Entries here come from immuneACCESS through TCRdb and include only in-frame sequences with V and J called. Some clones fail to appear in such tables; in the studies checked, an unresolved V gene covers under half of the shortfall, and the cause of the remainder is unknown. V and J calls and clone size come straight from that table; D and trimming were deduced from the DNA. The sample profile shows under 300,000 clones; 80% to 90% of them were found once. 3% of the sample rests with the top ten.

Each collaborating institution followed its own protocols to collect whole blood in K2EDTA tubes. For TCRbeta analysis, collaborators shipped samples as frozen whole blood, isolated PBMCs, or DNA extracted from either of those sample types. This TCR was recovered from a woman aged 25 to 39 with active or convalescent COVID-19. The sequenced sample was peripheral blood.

The DNA sequence is TGTGCCAGCTCCCCAACAGGGAAAATCTCCTCCTACGAGCAGTACTTC. It codes for CASSPTGKISSYEQYF. This chain joins TRBV18 to TRBJ2-7, and possibly TRBD1, on 6 matching bases. CDR1 and CDR2 (KGHSH, LQKENI) derive from the germline V gene. Trimming takes 6 bases from V and 0 bases from J, and the germline ends sit 18 bases apart. There are 16 amino acids in the CDR3, from cysteine to phenylalanine inclusive. Just CDR3 DNA is preserved here, 48 bases in frame from base 1.